This T cell receptor beta chain was documented in a study of glioma-infiltrating T cells. Study results and limitations: Very few CDR3 sequences were shared between tissue and blood.

Germline V gene lookup returns CDR1 LGHNA and CDR2 YNFKEQ. The CDR3 is made up of 15 amino acids. V was trimmed by 6 bases and J by 4 bases, leaving 16 bases between them. TCR alpha and beta CDR3 regions were amplified from RNA using iRepertoire nested multiplex PCR. For one-step reverse transcription and amplification, about 85-400 ng of tissue mRNA or PBMC total RNA was used. TCRdb reprocessed the multiplex PCR reads via MiXCR and lists one record per CDR3 protein. The repertoire holds approximately 93,000 distinct CDR3 sequences, with 40% as singletons. This clonotype was recorded at least ten times. Its antigen is not known.

Sequenced: glioma tissue, nonneoplastic brain tissue, or PBMCs (not recorded which). The TCR originated in a human donor with low-grade glioma or glioblastoma, undergoing nonglioma brain surgery, or in good health (not recorded which). This sequence joins TRBV4-2 and TRBJ1-3; D is perhaps TRBD1 (6 bases). The CDR3 DNA sequence: TGTGCCAGCAGTCGCAGAGGACAGACGGGAAACACCATATATTTT. Its translation: CASSRRGQTGNTIYF.